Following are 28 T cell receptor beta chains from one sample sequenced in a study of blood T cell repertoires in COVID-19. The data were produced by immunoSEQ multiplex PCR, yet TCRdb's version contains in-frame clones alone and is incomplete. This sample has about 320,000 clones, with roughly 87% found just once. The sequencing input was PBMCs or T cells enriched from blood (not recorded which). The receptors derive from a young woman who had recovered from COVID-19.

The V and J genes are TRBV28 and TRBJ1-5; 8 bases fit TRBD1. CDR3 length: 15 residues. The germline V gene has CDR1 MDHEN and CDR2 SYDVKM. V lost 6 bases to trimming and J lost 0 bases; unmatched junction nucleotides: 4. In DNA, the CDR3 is TGTGCCAGCAGACGGGACAGGAATAGCAATCAGCCCCAGCATTTT. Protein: CASRRDRNSNQPQHF.

The CDR3: CASSYHRDREQKLFF. Here the CDR3 DNA reads TGCGCCAGCAGCTACCACCGGGACAGGGAGCAGAAACTGTTTTTT. The chain combines TRBV5-1 with TRBJ1-4; 9 bases line up with TRBD1. There are 15 residues in the CDR3. CDR1 is SGHRS, CDR2 YFSETQ, per germline. The ends lost 3 bases at V and 11 bases at J; junction bases unmatched: 11.

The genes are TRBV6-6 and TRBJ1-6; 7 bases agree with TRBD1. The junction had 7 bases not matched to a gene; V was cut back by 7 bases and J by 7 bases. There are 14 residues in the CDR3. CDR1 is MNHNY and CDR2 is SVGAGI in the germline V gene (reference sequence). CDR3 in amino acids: CASTQGGFNSPLHF. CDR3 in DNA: TGTGCCAGCACCCAGGGGGGTTTCAATTCACCCCTCCACTTT.

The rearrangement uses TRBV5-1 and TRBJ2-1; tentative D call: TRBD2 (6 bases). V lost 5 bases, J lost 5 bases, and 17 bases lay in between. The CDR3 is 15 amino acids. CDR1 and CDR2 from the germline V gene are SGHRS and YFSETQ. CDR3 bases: TGCGCCAGCAGACGGGTCCCAGGAGGGGACAATGAGCAGTTCTTC. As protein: CASRRVPGGDNEQFF.

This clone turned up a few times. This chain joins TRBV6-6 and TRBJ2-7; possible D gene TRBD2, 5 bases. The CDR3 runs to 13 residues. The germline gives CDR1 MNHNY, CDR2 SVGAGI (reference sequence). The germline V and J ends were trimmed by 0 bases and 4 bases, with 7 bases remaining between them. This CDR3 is CASSYSLAYEQYF. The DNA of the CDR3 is TGTGCCAGCAGTTACTCCCTAGCATACGAGCAGTACTTC.

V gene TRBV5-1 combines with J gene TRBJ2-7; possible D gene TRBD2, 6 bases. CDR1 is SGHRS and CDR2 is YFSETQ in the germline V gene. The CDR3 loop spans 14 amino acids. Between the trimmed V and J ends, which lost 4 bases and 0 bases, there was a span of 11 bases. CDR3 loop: CASSAGTYSYEQYF. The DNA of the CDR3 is TGCGCCAGCAGCGCTGGGACTTACTCCTACGAGCAGTACTTC.

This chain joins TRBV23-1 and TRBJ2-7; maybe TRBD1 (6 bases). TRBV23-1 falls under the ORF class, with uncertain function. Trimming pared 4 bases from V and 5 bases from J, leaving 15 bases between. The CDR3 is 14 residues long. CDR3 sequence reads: CASSPSTGSNEQYF. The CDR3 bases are TGCGCCAGCAGTCCTTCGACAGGCTCAAACGAGCAGTACTTC.

This chain's CDR3 is CASSPRDRGYRDSPLHF. CDR3 bases: TGTGCCAGCAGCCCCAGGGACAGGGGATATCGTGATTCACCCCTCCACTTT. This chain links TRBV28 with TRBJ1-6; 10 nucleotides align to TRBD1. Trimming at V came to 6 bases and at J to 8 bases, leaving 13 bases not matched to a gene. CDR3 size: 17 residues. CDR1 is MDHEN, CDR2 SYDVKM, per germline.

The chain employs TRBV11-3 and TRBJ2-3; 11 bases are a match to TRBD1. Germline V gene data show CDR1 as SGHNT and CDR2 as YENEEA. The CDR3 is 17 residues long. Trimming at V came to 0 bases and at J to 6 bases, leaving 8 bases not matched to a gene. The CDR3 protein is CASSLDGGQGATDTQYF. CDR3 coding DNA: TGTGCCAGCAGCTTAGACGGTGGACAGGGGGCCACCGATACGCAGTATTTT.

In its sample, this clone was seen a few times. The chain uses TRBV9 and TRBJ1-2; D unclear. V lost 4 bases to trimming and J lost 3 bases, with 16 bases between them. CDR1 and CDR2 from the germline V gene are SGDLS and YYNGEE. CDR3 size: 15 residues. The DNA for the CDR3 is TGTGCCAGCAGCCCGCTATTGAGTGCGGACTATGGCTACACCTTC. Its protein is CASSPLLSADYGYTF.

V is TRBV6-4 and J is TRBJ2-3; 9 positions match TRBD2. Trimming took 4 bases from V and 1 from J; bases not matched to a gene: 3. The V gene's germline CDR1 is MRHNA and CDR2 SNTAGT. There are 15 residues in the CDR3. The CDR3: CASSVEREGTDTQYF. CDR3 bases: TGTGCCAGCAGTGTGGAGCGGGAGGGCACAGATACGCAGTATTTT.

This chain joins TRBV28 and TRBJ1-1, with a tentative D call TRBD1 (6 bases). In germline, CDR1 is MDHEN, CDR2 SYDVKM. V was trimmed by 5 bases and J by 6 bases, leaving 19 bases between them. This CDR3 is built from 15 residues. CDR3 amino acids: CASSPPSYRVSEAFF. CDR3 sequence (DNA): TGTGCCAGCAGTCCCCCCTCATACAGGGTCTCTGAAGCTTTCTTT.

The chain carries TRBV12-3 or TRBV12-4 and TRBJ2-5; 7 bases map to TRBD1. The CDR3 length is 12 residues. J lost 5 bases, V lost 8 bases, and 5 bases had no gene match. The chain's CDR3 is CASGTVRETQYF. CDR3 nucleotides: TGTGCCAGCGGGACAGTTCGTGAGACCCAGTACTTC.

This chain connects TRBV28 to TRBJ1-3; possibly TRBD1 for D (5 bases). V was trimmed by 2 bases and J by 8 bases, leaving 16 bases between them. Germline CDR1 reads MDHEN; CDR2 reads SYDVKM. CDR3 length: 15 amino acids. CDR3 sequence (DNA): TGTGCCAGCAGTTTACGTACCGGGGGAGGTGACACCATATATTTT. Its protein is CASSLRTGGGDTIYF.

The CDR3 coding sequence is TGTGCCAGCAGCTTAACCGCGGATACTGAAGCTTTCTTT. Protein sequence: CASSLTADTEAFF. This chain connects TRBV7-3 to TRBJ1-1; D uncertain. Germline lookup yields CDR1 SGHTA and CDR2 FQGTGA. The V end lost 0 bases, the J end lost 5 bases, and 7 bases lay between the germline ends. The CDR3 has 13 residues.

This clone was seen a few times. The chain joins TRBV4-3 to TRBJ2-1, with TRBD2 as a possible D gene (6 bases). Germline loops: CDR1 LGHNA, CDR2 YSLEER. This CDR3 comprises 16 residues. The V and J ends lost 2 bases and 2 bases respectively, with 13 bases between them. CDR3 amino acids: CASSQRDSGTYNEQFF. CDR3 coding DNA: TGCGCCAGCAGCCAACGGGACTCAGGGACCTACAATGAGCAGTTCTTC.

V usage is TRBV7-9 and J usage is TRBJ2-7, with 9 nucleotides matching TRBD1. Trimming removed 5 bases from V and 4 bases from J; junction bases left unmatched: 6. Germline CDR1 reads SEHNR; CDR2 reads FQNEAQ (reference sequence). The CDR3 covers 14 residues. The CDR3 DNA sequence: TGTGCCAGCAGCACTGGACAGGGGAGTTACGAGCAGTACTTC. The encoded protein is CASSTGQGSYEQYF. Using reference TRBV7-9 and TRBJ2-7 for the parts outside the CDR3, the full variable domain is DTGVSQNPRHKITKRGQNVTFRCDPISEHNRLYWYRQTLGQGPEFLTYFQNEAQLEKSRLLSDRFSAERPKGSFSTLEIQRTEQGDSAMYLCASSTGQGSYEQYFGPGTRLTVT.

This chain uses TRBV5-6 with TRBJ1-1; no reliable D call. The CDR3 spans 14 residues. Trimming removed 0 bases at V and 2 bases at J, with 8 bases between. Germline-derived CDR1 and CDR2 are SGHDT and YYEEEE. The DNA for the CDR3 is TGTGCCAGCAGCTTGGCGGGTGGAAACACTGAAGCTTTCTTT. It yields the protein CASSLAGGNTEAFF.

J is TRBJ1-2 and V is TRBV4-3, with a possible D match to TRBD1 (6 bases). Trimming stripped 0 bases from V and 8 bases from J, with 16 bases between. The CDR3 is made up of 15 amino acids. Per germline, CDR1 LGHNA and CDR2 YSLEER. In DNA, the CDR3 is TGCGCCAGCAGCCAAGAAGGCCGGGACATCGACGGCTACACCTTC. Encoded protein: CASSQEGRDIDGYTF.

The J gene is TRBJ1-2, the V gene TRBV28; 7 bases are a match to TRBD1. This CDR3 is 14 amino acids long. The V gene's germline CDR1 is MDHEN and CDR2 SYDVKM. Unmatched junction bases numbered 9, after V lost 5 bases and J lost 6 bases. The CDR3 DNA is TGTGCCAGCAGTATGCCGGGACAGCCCGATGGCTACACCTTC. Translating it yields CASSMPGQPDGYTF.

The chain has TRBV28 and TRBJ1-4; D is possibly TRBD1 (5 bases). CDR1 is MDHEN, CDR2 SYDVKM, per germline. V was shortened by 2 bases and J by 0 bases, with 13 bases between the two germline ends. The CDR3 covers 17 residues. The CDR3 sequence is CASSLQGMVATNEKLFF. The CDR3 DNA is TGTGCCAGCAGTTTACAGGGCATGGTTGCAACTAATGAAAAACTGTTTTTT. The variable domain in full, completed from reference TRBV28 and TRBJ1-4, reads DVKVTQSSRYLVKRTGEKVFLECVQDMDHENMFWYRQDPGLGLRLIYFSYDVKMKEKGDIPEGYSVSREKKERFSLILESASTNQTSMYLCASSLQGMVATNEKLFFGSGTQLSVL.

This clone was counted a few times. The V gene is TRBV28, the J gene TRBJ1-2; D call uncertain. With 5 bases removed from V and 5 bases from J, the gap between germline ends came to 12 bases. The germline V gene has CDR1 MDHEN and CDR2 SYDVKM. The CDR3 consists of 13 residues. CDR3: CASSPRTAYGYTF. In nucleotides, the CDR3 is TGTGCCAGCAGTCCCCGAACAGCTTATGGCTACACCTTC.

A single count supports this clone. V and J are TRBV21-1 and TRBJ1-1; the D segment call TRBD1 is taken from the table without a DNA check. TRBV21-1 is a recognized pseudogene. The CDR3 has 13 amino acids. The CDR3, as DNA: TGTGCCAGCAGGGGCAGGTGGGACACTGAAGCTTTCTTT. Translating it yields CASRGRWDTEAFF.

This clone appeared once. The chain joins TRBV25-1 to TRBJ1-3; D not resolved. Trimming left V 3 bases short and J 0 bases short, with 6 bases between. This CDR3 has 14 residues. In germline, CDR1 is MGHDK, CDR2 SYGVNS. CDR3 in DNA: TGTGCCAGCAGTGACCCAAACTCTGGAAACACCATATATTTT. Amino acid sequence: CASSDPNSGNTIYF.

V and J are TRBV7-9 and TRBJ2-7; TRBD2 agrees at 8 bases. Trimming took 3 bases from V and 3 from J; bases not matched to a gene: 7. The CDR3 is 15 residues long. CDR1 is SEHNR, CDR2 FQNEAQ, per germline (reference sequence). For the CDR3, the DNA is TGTGCCAGCAGCTTGTCCGGGAGGGCCGTCTACGAGCAGTACTTC. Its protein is CASSLSGRAVYEQYF.

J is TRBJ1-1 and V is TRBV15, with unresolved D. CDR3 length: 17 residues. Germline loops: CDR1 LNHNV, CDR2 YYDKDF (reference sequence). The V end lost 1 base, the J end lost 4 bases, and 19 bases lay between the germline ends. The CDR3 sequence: CATSRANLALGGTEAFF. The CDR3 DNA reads TGTGCCACCAGCAGAGCCAACCTGGCCCTTGGAGGCACTGAAGCTTTCTTT. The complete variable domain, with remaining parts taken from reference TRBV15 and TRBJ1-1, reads DAMVIQNPRYQVTQFGKPVTLSCSQTLNHNVMYWYQQKSSQAPKLLFHYYDKDFNNEADTPDNFQSRRPNTSFCFLDIRSPGLGDTAMYLCATSRANLALGGTEAFFGQGTRLTVV.

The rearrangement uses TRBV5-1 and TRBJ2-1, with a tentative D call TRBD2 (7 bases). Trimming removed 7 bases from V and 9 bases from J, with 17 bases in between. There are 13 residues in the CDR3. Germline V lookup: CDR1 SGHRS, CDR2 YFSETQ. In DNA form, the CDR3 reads TGCGCCAGCGCAGCTAGGGGGGGCGGTGAGCAGTTCTTC. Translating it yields CASAARGGGEQFF.

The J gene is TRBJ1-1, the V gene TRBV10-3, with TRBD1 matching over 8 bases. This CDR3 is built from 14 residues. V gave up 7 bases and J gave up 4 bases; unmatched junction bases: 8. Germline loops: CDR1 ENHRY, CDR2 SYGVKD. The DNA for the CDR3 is TGTGCCATCACTACGACAGGGGAGGGCACTGAAGCTTTCTTT. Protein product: CAITTTGEGTEAFF.